The TCR beta chain described here comes from a study of blood T cell repertoires in COVID-19. Study context: Spain, Italy and the United States supplied samples that represented acute and convalescent COVID-19. T cells, B-cell-depleted T cells, or PBMCs supplied cDNA or gDNA.

V dropped 6 bases and J dropped 5; count of bases not matched to a gene: 9. Germline lookup yields CDR1 SGHTA and CDR2 FQGNSA. The CDR3 extends over 15 amino acids. The assay was immunoSEQ multiplex PCR, and TCRdb's table has in-frame clones only and misses some. Among roughly 150,000 clones listed, roughly nine tenths were seen once. Sample: peripheral blood. The sequence was obtained from a human donor in a cohort sampled during active COVID-19. The chain uses TRBV7-2 and TRBJ1-1, with TRBD1 identical over 10 bases. Written as DNA, the CDR3 is TGTGCCAGCAGACCTTCGGGACAGGGGAGGACTGAAGCTTTCTTT. This encodes CASRPSGQGRTEAFF.